Following are 9 T cell receptor beta chains from one sample sequenced in a study of T cells in Graves' hyperthyroidism and ophthalmopathy. What was amplified from RNA transcripts were TCR beta CDR3 regions. An initial round of RT-PCR targeting the TCR CDR3 relied on the HTBI primer set. TCRdb called the multiplex PCR reads again in MiXCR, with one record for every CDR3 protein. This sample has hundreds of thousands of distinct CDR3 sequences, with roughly a third found just once. Specimen: blood. The receptor set was obtained from a middle-aged woman with Graves' hyperthyroidism.

The sample holds a few counts of this clonotype. The V gene is TRBV25-1, the J gene TRBJ1-2; the D gene is possibly TRBD1 (5 bases). The CDR3 consists of 14 residues. V was cut by 5 bases and J by 1 base, with 11 bases left in between. CDR1 and CDR2 (germline): MGHDK, SYGVNS. The CDR3 DNA follows: TGTGCCAGCAGTTCGCGACAGATTAACTATGGCTACACCTTC. Its protein is CASSSRQINYGYTF.

The chain combines TRBV12-3 or TRBV12-4 with TRBJ1-3; D is unclear. The length of the CDR3 is 14 residues. V lost 6 bases and J lost 2, with 11 bases in between. CDR3: CASSQLNPGNTIYF. As DNA, the CDR3 is TGTGCCAGCAGCCAATTAAACCCTGGAAACACCATATATTTT.

This chain connects TRBV7-2 to TRBJ2-7, with 7 bases lining up with TRBD1. The length of the CDR3 is 14 residues. From germline, CDR1 is SGHTA and CDR2 FQGNSA. The ends lost 5 bases at V and 7 bases at J; junction bases unmatched: 11. The CDR3 loop reads CASSLQQGRGEQYF. CDR3 sequence (DNA): TGTGCCAGCAGCCTTCAACAGGGGCGTGGGGAGCAGTACTTC.

This clonotype was counted many times. The chain links TRBV10-3 to TRBJ1-1; D gene ambiguous. Germline loops: CDR1 ENHRY, CDR2 SYGVKD. The CDR3 sequence is 12 residues long. Trimming stripped 3 bases from V and 1 base from J, with 3 bases between. This chain's CDR3 is CAISDRNTEAFF. The CDR3 DNA reads TGTGCCATCAGTGATAGGAACACTGAAGCTTTCTTT.

The chain recombines TRBV10-3 with TRBJ2-6, with unresolved D. This CDR3 comprises 12 residues. Trimming shortened V by 8 bases and J by 3 bases, and 5 bases separated the two germline ends. Germline V gene data show CDR1 as ENHRY and CDR2 as SYGVKD. The CDR3 is CAIEDGANVLTF. Here the CDR3 DNA reads TGTGCCATCGAGGATGGGGCCAACGTCCTGACTTTC.

The genes are TRBV7-9 and TRBJ1-6, with D maybe TRBD1 (5 bases). Trimming cost V 5 bases and J 9 bases, with 14 bases left between them. Germline V gives CDR1 SEHNR, CDR2 FQNEAQ (reference sequence). CDR3 length equals 14 residues. Here the CDR3 reads CASSQDWGGSPLHF. The CDR3 DNA is TGTGCCAGCAGCCAAGATTGGGGGGGTTCACCCCTCCACTTT.

This clonotype appeared many times. The rearrangement joins TRBV7-2 to TRBJ1-1, with D unclear. V was trimmed by 5 bases and J by 0 bases, leaving 10 bases between them. The germline V gene has CDR1 SGHTA and CDR2 FQGNSA. The CDR3 sequence is 14 residues long. Here the CDR3 reads CASSIPDVNTEAFF. The CDR3 nucleotides are TGTGCCAGCAGCATCCCGGATGTGAACACTGAAGCTTTCTTT.

At least ten counts were recorded for this clonotype. V is TRBV20-1 and J is TRBJ2-5, with D possibly matching TRBD1 (5 bases). CDR1 is DFQATT, CDR2 SNEGSKA, per germline (reference sequence). Trimming left V 3 bases short and J 5 bases short, with 13 bases between. The CDR3 runs 13 residues. The CDR3 loop reads CSARTTGPETQYF. The CDR3 nucleotides are TGCAGTGCTAGGACAACAGGACCTGAGACCCAGTACTTC.

As concerns this clonotype: This CDR3 is missing its conserved last phenylalanine or tryptophan, likely due to a read error. The limits of the CDR3 on the DNA are not certain, so only TCRdb's listed CDR3 is given. The V call is TRBV6-5, the J call TRBJ1-2. The V gene's germline CDR1 is MNHEY and CDR2 SVGAGI. The CDR3 comprises 14 residues, both ends counted. The CDR3 reads CASLGGRPNYGHTL.